The rows below give T cell receptor beta chains drawn from one sample of a study of blood T cell repertoires in COVID-19. The protocol was immunoSEQ multiplex PCR, while the TCRdb copy is restricted to in-frame clones and leaves out a portion. The sample lists around 120,000 clones; 80% to 90% were seen once. The source material was peripheral blood. The receptor source for this set is a woman in her 70s with acute or convalescent COVID-19. Both conserved end residues are part of each CDR3. A D gene is named only where the DNA matches it firmly. Some rows have no size entry. The others give once, few or many, or a class for an expanded clone.

V	D	size	J	DNA	CDR3
TRBV7-2	.	.	TRBJ2-3	TGTGCCAGCAGCCTTACTCCCGGGACAGATACGCAGTATTTT	CASSLTPGTDTQYF
TRBV28	.	.	TRBJ1-2	TGTGCCAGCAGTTCGTACAGGGTTTTCAGCTACACCTTC	CASSSYRVFSYTF
TRBV11-3	.	.	TRBJ1-3	TGTGCCAGCAAGCGGGGAGCAGATGGAAACACCATATATTTT	CASKRGADGNTIYF
TRBV7-9	TRBD1	few	TRBJ2-1	TGTGCCAGCAGCTTAGAGGACAGGGATGAGCAGTTCTTC	CASSLEDRDEQFF
TRBV2	TRBD1	once	TRBJ1-6	TGTGCCAGCCGGACCCAAACAGGGGTCGATAATTCACCCCTCCACTTT	CASRTQTGVDNSPLHF
TRBV6-5	.	.	TRBJ1-4	TGTGCCAGCACCTTTGACAGCTCAACTAATGAAAAACTGTTTTTT	CASTFDSSTNEKLFF
TRBV3-1/TRBV3-2	.	few	TRBJ1-2	TGTGCCAGCAGCCACCTTTCAGCGAGTCAAGGCTACACCTTC	CASSHLSASQGYTF
TRBV5-4	.	.	TRBJ2-5	TGTGCCAGCAGCTCGGGGGAGATTGAGACCCAGTACTTC	CASSSGEIETQYF
TRBV5-4	.	.	TRBJ2-2	TGTGCCAGCAGCGGTACGGTGTCGAACACCGGGGAGCTGTTTTTT	CASSGTVSNTGELFF
TRBV7-9	.	.	TRBJ1-2	TGTGCCAGCAGCTTATCAGGGTACGGCTACACCTTC	CASSLSGYGYTF
TRBV7-9	.	.	TRBJ2-7	TGTGCCAGCAGCTTATATTACGAGCAGTACTTC	CASSLYYEQYF
TRBV6-5	.	.	TRBJ2-1	TGTGCCAGCAGTTCTCTTCCAGGGTCCCTTACTAATGAGCAGTTCTTC	CASSSLPGSLTNEQFF
TRBV2	.	.	TRBJ1-5	TGTGCCAGCGCCTGGGGGCAGGGTAGCAATCAGCCCCAGCATTTT	CASAWGQGSNQPQHF
TRBV7-8	TRBD1	few	TRBJ1-5	TGTGCCAGCAGCCCGGGACAGCTAAGTTATAGCAATCAGCCCCAGCATTTT	CASSPGQLSYSNQPQHF
TRBV19	.	.	TRBJ1-5	TGTGCCAGTAGTATACGGACACTGTATAGCAATCAGCCCCAGCATTTT	CASSIRTLYSNQPQHF
TRBV10-3	TRBD2	.	TRBJ2-3	TGTGCCATCAGTGAGTCCGGGGGGGGTGCAGATACGCAGTATTTT	CAISESGGGADTQYF
TRBV28	.	.	TRBJ1-4	TGTGCCAGCAGTTTAAGCTCGGGAAATGAAAAACTGTTTTTT	CASSLSSGNEKLFF
TRBV9	TRBD2	.	TRBJ2-2	TGTGCCAGCAGCCCGACTAGCGGGGCTGACGGGGAGCTGTTTTTT	CASSPTSGADGELFF
TRBV9	TRBD1	.	TRBJ1-3	TGTGCCAGCAGCGGACAGGGCTCTGGAAACACCATATATTTT	CASSGQGSGNTIYF
TRBV28	TRBD2	.	TRBJ2-1	TGTGCCAGCCGGGGACTAGCGGGGCTTCTCGGCCACAATGAGCAGTTCTTC	CASRGLAGLLGHNEQFF
TRBV20-1	TRBD2	.	TRBJ2-7	TGCAGTGCTAGTGGGACTAGCGGGGGGATCTACGAGCAGTACTTC	CSASGTSGGIYEQYF